This T cell receptor beta chain was recovered during a study of blood T cell repertoires in COVID-19. Overall study context: From the United States, Italy and Spain came samples of acute and convalescent COVID-19. The cDNA or gDNA used as material had been derived from T cells, B-cell-depleted T cells, or PBMCs.

This CDR3 region has 15 residues. The V and J ends lost 10 bases and 1 base, in that order; junction bases with no gene match: 8. Per the germline V gene, CDR1 is LNHDA and CDR2 is SQIVND (reference sequence). TCRdb's table, derived via immunoSEQ multiplex PCR, lists solely in-frame clones and lacks some. Of more than 250,000 clones in the sample, about 80% were seen once. This clone was seen more than once but under ten times. Material for sequencing was peripheral blood. The source is a human donor in a cohort sampled during active COVID-19. This chain links TRBV19 with TRBJ2-3, with 10 bases that match TRBD1. CDR3 nucleotides: TGTGCCACCCGTACCGGGACAGGGGGCACAGATACGCAGTATTTT. Translation gives CATRTGTGGTDTQYF.